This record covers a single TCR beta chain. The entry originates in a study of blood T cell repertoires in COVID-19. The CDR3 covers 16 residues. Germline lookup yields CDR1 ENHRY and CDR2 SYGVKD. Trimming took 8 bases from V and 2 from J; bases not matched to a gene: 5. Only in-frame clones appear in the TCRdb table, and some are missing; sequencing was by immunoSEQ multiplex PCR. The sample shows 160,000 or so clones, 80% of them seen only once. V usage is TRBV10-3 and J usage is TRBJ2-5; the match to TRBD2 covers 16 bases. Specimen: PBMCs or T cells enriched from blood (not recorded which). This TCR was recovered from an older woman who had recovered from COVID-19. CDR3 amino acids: CAIGGTSGGVQETQYF. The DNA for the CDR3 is TGTGCCATCGGCGGGACTAGCGGGGGGGTTCAAGAGACCCAGTACTTC.